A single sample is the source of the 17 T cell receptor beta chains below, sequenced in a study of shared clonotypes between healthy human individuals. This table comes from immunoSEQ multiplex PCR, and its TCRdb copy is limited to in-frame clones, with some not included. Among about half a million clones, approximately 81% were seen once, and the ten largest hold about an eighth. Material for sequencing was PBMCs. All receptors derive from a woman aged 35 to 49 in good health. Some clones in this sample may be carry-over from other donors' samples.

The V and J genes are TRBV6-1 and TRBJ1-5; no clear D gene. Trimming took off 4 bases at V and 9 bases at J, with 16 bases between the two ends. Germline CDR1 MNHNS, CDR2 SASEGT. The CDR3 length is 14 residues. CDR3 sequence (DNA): TGTGCCAGCAGTGTACTTGGGCGCGGAGGGCCCCAGCATTTT. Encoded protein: CASSVLGRGGPQHF.

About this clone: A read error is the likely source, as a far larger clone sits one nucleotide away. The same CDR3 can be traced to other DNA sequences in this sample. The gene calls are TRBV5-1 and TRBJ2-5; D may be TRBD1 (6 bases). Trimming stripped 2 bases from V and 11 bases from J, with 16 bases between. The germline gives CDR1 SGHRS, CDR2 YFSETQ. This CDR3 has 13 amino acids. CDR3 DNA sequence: TGCGCCAGCAGCTTTCAGGGGTCCTACGAACAGTACTTC. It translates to CASSFQGSYEQYF.

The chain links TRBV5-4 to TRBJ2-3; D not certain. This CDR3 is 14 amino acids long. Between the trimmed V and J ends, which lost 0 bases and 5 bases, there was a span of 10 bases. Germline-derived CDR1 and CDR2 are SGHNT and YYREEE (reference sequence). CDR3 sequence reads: CASSLVTTRDTQYF. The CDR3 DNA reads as TGTGCCAGCAGCTTGGTTACCACCCGAGATACGCAGTATTTT.

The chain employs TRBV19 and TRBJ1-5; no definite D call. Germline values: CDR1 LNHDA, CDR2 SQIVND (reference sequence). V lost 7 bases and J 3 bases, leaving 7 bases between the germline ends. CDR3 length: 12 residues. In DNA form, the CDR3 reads TGTGCCAGTAACAGAAACAATCAGCCCCAGCATTTT. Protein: CASNRNNQPQHF.

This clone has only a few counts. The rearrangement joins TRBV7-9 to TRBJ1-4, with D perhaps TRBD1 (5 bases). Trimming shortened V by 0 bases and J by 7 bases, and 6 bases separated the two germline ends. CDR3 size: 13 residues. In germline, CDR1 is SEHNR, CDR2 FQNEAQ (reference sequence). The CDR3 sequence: CASSLAGVEKLFF. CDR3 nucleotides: TGTGCCAGCAGCTTAGCGGGGGTTGAAAAACTGTTTTTT.

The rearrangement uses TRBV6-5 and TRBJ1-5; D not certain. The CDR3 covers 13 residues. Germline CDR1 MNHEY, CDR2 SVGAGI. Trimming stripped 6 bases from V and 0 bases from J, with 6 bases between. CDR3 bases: TGTGCCAGCAGCCAGGCTAGCAATCAGCCCCAGCATTTT. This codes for CASSQASNQPQHF.

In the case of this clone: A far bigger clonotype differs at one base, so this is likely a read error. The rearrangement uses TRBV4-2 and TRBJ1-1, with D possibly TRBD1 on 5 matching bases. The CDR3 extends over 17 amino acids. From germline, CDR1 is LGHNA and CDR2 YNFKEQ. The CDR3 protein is CASSQGGPGRMNTGAFF. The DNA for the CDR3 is TGTGCCAGCAGCCAAGGGGGCCCGGGCCGCATGAACACTGGAGCTTTCTTT.

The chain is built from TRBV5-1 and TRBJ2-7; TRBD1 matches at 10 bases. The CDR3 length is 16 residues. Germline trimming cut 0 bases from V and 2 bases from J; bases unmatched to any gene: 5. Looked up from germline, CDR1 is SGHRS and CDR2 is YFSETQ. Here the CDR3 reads CASSLAGQGLTYEQYF. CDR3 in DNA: TGCGCCAGCAGCTTGGCGGGACAGGGGCTGACCTACGAGCAGTACTTC.

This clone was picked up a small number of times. This chain's CDR3 is CASSMGQENTEAFF. CDR3 DNA: TGTGCCAGCAGCATGGGACAGGAGAACACTGAAGCTTTCTTT. The chain recombines TRBV7-3 with TRBJ1-1; 8 nucleotides align to TRBD1. Germline CDR1 and CDR2: SGHTA and FQGTGA. The trim removed 5 bases at V and 1 base at J, leaving 3 bases unmatched. This CDR3 is 14 amino acids long.

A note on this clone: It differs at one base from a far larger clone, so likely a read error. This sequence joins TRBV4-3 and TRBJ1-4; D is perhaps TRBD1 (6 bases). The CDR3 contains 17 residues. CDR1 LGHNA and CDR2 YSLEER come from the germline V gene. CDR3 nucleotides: TGCTCCAGCAGCCGAATGAACGGACAGAACTCTAATGAAAAACTGTTTTTT. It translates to CSSSRMNGQNSNEKLFF.

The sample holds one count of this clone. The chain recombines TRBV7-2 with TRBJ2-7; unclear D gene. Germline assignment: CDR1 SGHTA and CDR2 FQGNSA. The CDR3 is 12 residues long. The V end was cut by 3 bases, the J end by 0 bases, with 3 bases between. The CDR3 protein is CASSFTSYEQYF. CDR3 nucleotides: TGTGCCAGCAGCTTTACCTCCTACGAGCAGTACTTC.

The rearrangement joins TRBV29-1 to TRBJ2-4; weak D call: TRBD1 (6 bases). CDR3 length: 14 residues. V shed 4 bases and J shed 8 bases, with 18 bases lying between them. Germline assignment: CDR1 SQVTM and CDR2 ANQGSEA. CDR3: CSVGGQGSTDIQYF. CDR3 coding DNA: TGCAGCGTTGGGGGTCAGGGGAGCACGGACATTCAGTACTTC.

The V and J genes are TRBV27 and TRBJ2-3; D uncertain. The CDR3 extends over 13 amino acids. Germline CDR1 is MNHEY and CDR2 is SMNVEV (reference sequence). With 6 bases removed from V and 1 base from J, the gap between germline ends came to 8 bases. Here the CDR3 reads CASSFERTDTQYF. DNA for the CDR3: TGTGCCAGCAGCTTCGAGCGCACAGATACGCAGTATTTT.

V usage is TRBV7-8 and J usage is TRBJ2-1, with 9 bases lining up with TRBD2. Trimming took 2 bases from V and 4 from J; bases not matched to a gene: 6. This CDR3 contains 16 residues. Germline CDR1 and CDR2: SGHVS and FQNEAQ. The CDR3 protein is CASSLQGLAGYNEQFF. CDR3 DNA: TGTGCCAGCAGCTTACAAGGCCTAGCGGGATACAATGAGCAGTTCTTC.

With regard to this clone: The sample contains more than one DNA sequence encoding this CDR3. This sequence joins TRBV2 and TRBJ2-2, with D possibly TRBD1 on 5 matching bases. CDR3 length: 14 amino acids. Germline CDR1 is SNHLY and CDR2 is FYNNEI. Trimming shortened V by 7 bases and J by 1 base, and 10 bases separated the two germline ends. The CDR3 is CASKDIWNTGELFF. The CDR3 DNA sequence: TGTGCCAGCAAGGACATATGGAACACCGGGGAGCTGTTTTTT.

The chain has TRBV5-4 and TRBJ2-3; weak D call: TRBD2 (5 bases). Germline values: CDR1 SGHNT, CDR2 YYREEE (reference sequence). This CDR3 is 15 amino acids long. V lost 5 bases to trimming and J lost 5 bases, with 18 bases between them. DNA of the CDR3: TGTGCCAGCAGTATGGGATCGAGGGCCGGAGATACGCAGTATTTT. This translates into CASSMGSRAGDTQYF.

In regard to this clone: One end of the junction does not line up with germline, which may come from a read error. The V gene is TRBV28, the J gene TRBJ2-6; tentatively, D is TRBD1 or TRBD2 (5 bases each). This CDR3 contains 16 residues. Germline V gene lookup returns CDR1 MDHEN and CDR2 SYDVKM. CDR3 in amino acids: CTSSLLRDTGANILTF. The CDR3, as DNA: TGTACCAGCAGTTTATTACGGGATACTGGGGCCAACATCCTGACTTTC.